Presented here are 8 T cell receptor beta chains from one specimen sequenced in a study of Japanese encephalitis immunity and Zika vaccine responses. For less than seven days, PBMCs labeled with CFSE were cultured with peptide pools at approximately 1 ug/mL each. Unfixed live CD56-CD19-CD16-CD3+CD4+ CFSE-low cells were sorted as proliferating CD4 T cells. TCRdb reprocessed the 5' RACE reads via MiXCR and lists one record per CDR3 protein. This sample's table has 65 to 100 distinct CDR3 sequences. Sequences were derived from antigen-activated CD4+ T cells from blood, cultured, sampled during a Zika inactivated vaccine study. These receptor sequences come from an adult woman who received an inactivated Zika virus vaccine.

This clonotype ranks as hyperexpanded. Here the CDR3 reads CASSPVGLAGAGEQYF. Written as DNA, the CDR3 is TGCGCCAGCAGCCCGGTGGGACTAGCGGGAGCGGGGGAGCAGTACTTC. The chain links TRBV5-1 to TRBJ2-7, with TRBD2 matching 14 bases. CDR3 size: 16 residues. Germline CDR1 SGHRS, CDR2 YFSETQ. J lost 7 bases, V lost 4 bases, and 10 bases had no gene match.

This clonotype is categorized as large (0.1 to 1%). At one end the junction does not follow the germline gene, possibly because of a read error. This chain uses TRBV18 with TRBJ1-6; unclear D gene. Germline V gene sequence: CDR1 KGHSH, CDR2 LQKENI. The CDR3 has 13 residues. The CDR3 protein is CASSLSSNSPLHF. In DNA, the CDR3 is TGTGCCAGCTCATTATCCTCTAATTCACCCCTCCACTTT.

The rearrangement uses TRBV5-1 and TRBJ2-7; weak D call: TRBD2 (5 bases). V lost 6 bases to trimming and J lost 4 bases, with 8 bases between them. Germline-derived CDR1 and CDR2 are SGHRS and YFSETQ. The length of the CDR3 is 11 residues. DNA of the CDR3: TGCGCCAGCAAGGGAGAATACGAGCAGTACTTC. This sequence encodes CASKGEYEQYF.

This clonotype is hyperexpanded in the sample. The genes are TRBV18 and TRBJ2-5, with D perhaps TRBD1 (5 bases). Trimming took 4 bases from V and 2 from J, leaving 11 bases between them. Germline CDR1 and CDR2: KGHSH and LQKENI. The CDR3 has 14 amino acids. CDR3 region: CASSRQFGQETQYF. CDR3 DNA: TGTGCCAGCTCACGACAGTTTGGTCAAGAGACCCAGTACTTC.

Here the CDR3 DNA reads TGTGCCAGCAGTCCCAGGGTGGGAGGGTTCGGAGAAGCTTTCTTT. It specifies CASSPRVGGFGEAFF. The V call is TRBV9, the J call TRBJ1-1; D might be TRBD1 (5 bases). Trimming cost V 5 bases and J 8 bases, with 22 bases left between them. The CDR3 covers 15 residues. Looked up from germline, CDR1 is SGDLS and CDR2 is YYNGEE.

This clonotype is hyperexpanded within its sample. The rearrangement links TRBV6-5 to TRBJ1-2; D unresolved. Germline lookup yields CDR1 MNHEY and CDR2 SVGAGI. Trimming removed 7 bases from V and 4 bases from J, with 16 bases in between. The CDR3 extends over 14 amino acids. The CDR3 DNA is TGTGCCAGCAAAGAAGCCATGCCCCTCTATGGCTACACCTTC. Amino acids: CASKEAMPLYGYTF.

This clonotype is labeled hyperexpanded. The chain links TRBV28 to TRBJ2-3; 8 bases map to TRBD2. The length of the CDR3 is 17 residues. From germline, CDR1 is MDHEN and CDR2 SYDVKM. With 1 base clipped from V and 6 bases from J, the junction kept 12 bases outside the gene matches. The CDR3 loop reads CASSLFGVGRAGDTQYF. CDR3 coding DNA: TGTGCCAGCAGTTTATTCGGAGTCGGGAGGGCAGGGGATACGCAGTATTTT.

This clonotype is classed as hyperexpanded. V is TRBV28 and J is TRBJ2-7, with 7 bases matching TRBD1. The CDR3 runs 14 residues. The V gene's germline CDR1 is MDHEN and CDR2 SYDVKM. Trimming took 6 bases from V and 1 from J; bases not matched to a gene: 6. CDR3 sequence (DNA): TGTGCCAGCAGCCAACCGGGACAGTCCTACGAGCAGTACTTC. Translation: CASSQPGQSYEQYF. Supplemented by reference TRBV28 and TRBJ2-7, the full variable domain reads DVKVTQSSRYLVKRTGEKVFLECVQDMDHENMFWYRQDPGLGLRLIYFSYDVKMKEKGDIPEGYSVSREKKERFSLILESASTNQTSMYLCASSQPGQSYEQYFGPGTRLTVT.